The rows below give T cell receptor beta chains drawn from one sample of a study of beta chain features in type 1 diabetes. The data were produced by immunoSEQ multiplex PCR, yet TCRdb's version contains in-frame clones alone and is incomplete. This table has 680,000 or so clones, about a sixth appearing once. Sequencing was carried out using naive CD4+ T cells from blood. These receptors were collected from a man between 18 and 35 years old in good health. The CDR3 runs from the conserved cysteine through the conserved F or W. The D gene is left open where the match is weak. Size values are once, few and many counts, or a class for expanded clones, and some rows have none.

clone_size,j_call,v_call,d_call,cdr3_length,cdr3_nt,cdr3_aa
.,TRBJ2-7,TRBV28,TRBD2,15,TGTGCCAGCAGTATGACTAGCGGGGGACCCTACGAGCAGTACTTC,CASSMTSGGPYEQYF
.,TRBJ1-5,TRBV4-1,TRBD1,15,TGCGCCAGCAGCCACCGGACAGGGGAGGTTCAGCCCCAGCATTTT,CASSHRTGEVQPQHF
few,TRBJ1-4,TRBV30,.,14,TGTGCCTGGAGTCCTCCGGCAACTAATGAAAAACTGTTTTTT,CAWSPPATNEKLFF
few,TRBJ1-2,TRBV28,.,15,TGTGCCAGCTCCAAGTGGGACCTCGGGGGGCGAGGCTACACCTTC,CASSKWDLGGRGYTF
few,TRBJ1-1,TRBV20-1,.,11,TGCAGTGCTCCAATGAACACTGAAGCTTTCTTT,CSAPMNTEAFF
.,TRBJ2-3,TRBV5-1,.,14,TGCGCCAGCAGCTTGGGGCCGGGGACAGATACGCAGTATTTT,CASSLGPGTDTQYF
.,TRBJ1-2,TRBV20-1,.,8,TGCAGTGCTAGCTACTACACCTTC,CSASYYTF
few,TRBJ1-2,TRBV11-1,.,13,TGTGCCAGCAGCTTAGACCAGAGCTATGGCTACACCTTC,CASSLDQSYGYTF
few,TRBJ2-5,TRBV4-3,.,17,TGCGCCAGCAGCCAAGAGAGGATTCTGCGCCGTCAAGAGACCCAGTACTTC,CASSQERILRRQETQYF
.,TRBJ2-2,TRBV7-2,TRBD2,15,TGTGCCAGCAGCTTAGCGGGAGGGGCGAACGGGGAGCTGTTTTTT,CASSLAGGANGELFF
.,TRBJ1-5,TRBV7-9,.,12,TGTGCCAGCAGCTTCCACAATCAGCCCCAGCATTTT,CASSFHNQPQHF
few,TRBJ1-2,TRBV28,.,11,TGTGCCAGCACCGCCGGGTCGAAGCACACCTTC,CASTAGSKHTF
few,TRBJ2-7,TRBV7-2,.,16,TGTGCCAGCAGCTTAGGCCCCTCGAAGAATGGGTACGAGCAGTACTTC,CASSLGPSKNGYEQYF
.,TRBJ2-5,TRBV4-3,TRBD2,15,TGCGCCAGCAGCCAGCAGCGGGGGTTTGGGGAGACCCAGTACTTC,CASSQQRGFGETQYF
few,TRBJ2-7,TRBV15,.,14,TGTGCCACCAGCAGAGGGGATAATTCCTACGAGCAGTACTTC,CATSRGDNSYEQYF